Each of the 9 T cell receptor beta chains below was sequenced from the same sample in a study of Graves' ophthalmopathy and Graves' hyperthyroidism (dated by TCRdb to the late 2010s). For sequencing, an Illumina HiSeq 2000 was employed. TCR beta CDR3 regions were amplified from RNA transcripts for repertoire sequencing. A first-round RT-PCR used HTBI primers with the Qiagen OneStep RT-PCR kit, followed by a second-round multiplex PCR, size selection and purification. TCRdb itself trimmed the public reads at Q25 with fastp, ran MiXCR and retained productive beta chains. CDR3 protein sequences are deduplicated, and each keeps its most common genes and DNA. The sample has about half a million distinct CDR3 sequences on record, about an eighth of them singletons. Roughly 9.8% of the sample goes to the ten largest clones. The sequencing input was blood. These receptors all stem from a woman between 25 and 40 years old with Graves' ophthalmopathy. Donor details come from another sample of the same person, matched by shared clones.

The table lists this clonotype with many counts. The rearrangement links TRBV5-5 to TRBJ2-5; maybe TRBD1 (6 bases). The CDR3 sequence is 16 residues long. Germline V gene data show CDR1 as SGHKS and CDR2 as YYEKEE (reference sequence). Between the trimmed V and J ends, which lost 5 bases and 3 bases, there was a span of 20 bases. The DNA of the CDR3 is TGTGCCAGCAGTTCCTCTGCCGCTGGGACAAAAGAGACCCAGTACTTC. Translating it yields CASSSSAAGTKETQYF.

This clonotype has ten or more counts. The chain couples TRBV28 to TRBJ2-7, with D possibly called TRBD1 or TRBD2 (5 bases each). CDR1 is MDHEN and CDR2 is SYDVKM in the germline V gene. V lost 3 bases to trimming and J lost 7 bases, with 10 bases between them. This CDR3 has 12 residues. CDR3 bases: TGTGCCAGCAGTTTCGGGACGAATGAGCAGTACTTC. This gives the protein CASSFGTNEQYF.

This clonotype was recorded many times. The V call is TRBV28, the J call TRBJ1-6, with a tentative D call TRBD1 (5 bases). Trimming left V 6 bases short and J 10 bases short, with 13 bases between. Germline V gives CDR1 MDHEN, CDR2 SYDVKM. This CDR3 comprises 13 residues. The CDR3 is CASRPTWGSPLHF. CDR3 bases: TGTGCCAGCAGACCGACCTGGGGCTCACCCCTCCACTTT.

A word on this clonotype: This may come from a read error, since a much larger clone is one base off. J is TRBJ1-2 and V is TRBV20-1; TRBD1 aligns across 9 bases. Germline V gene lookup returns CDR1 DFQATT and CDR2 SNEGSKA (reference sequence). The length of the CDR3 is 13 residues. CDR3 sequence reads: CSQTGGLIFGFTF. The CDR3 DNA is TGCAGTCAGACAGGGGGGCTTATTTTTGGCTTCACCTTC.

This clonotype has a count of ten or more. The chain joins TRBV12-3 or TRBV12-4 to TRBJ1-6; D is uncertain. The CDR3 is made up of 14 amino acids. Trimming left V 7 bases short and J 7 bases short, with 14 bases between. For the CDR3, the DNA is TGTGCCAGCACCTTAGACTCTAGCAATTCACCCCTCCACTTT. It specifies CASTLDSSNSPLHF.

This clonotype appeared many times. The CDR3 nucleotides are TGTGCCAGCAGTTACGCAGAGTCTGGAAACACCATATATTTT. Translated, it gives CASSYAESGNTIYF. V usage is TRBV6-5 and J usage is TRBJ1-3; unclear D gene. Germline V lookup: CDR1 MNHEY, CDR2 SVGAGI. The CDR3 is made up of 14 amino acids. Trimming took off 2 bases at V and 1 base at J, with 6 bases between the two ends.

This clonotype was recorded at least ten times. The chain employs TRBV5-1 and TRBJ2-7, with D possibly matching TRBD2 (6 bases). The germline gives CDR1 SGHRS, CDR2 YFSETQ. This CDR3 spans 15 amino acids. V was shortened by 4 bases and J by 1 base, with 15 bases between the two germline ends. CDR3: CASSPSGLESYEQYF. The CDR3 DNA is TGCGCCAGCAGCCCGTCGGGACTCGAGTCCTACGAGCAGTACTTC.

This clonotype was detected ten times or more. This rearrangement joins TRBV7-8 to TRBJ2-5; 11 nucleotides align to TRBD2. The junction had 11 bases not matched to a gene; V was cut back by 6 bases and J by 5 bases. Germline values: CDR1 SGHVS, CDR2 FQNEAQ. This CDR3 contains 16 residues. CDR3 sequence (DNA): TGTGCCAGCAGTCCGACTGGGACTAGCGGTGACGAGACCCAGTACTTC. Amino acid sequence: CASSPTGTSGDETQYF.

This clonotype was counted at least ten times. This rearrangement joins TRBV19 to TRBJ1-1; D possibly corresponds to TRBD1 (6 bases). This CDR3 has 12 residues. V lost 9 bases and J lost 4, with 12 bases in between. The germline gives CDR1 LNHDA, CDR2 SQIVND (reference sequence). CDR3 DNA sequence: TGTGCCAGCACAGGGTTTGGCACTGAAGCTTTCTTT. It encodes CASTGFGTEAFF. The variable domain in full, with the rest retrieved from reference TRBV19 and TRBJ1-1, is DGGITQSPKYLFRKEGQNVTLSCEQNLNHDAMYWYRQDPGQGLRLIYYSQIVNDFQKGDIAEGYSVSREKKESFPLTVTSAQKNPTAFYLCASTGFGTEAFFGQGTRLTVV.